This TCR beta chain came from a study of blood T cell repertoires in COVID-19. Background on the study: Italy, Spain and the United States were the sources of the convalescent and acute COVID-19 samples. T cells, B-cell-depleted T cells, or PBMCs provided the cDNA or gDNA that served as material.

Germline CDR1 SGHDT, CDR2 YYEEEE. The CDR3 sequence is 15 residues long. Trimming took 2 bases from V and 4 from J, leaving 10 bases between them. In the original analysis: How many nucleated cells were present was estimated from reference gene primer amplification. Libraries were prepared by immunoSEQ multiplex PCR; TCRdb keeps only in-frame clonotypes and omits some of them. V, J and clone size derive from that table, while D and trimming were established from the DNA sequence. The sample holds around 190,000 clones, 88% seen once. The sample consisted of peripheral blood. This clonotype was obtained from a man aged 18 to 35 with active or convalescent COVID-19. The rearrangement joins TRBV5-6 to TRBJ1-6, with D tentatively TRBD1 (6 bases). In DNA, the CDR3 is TGTGCCAGCAGCTTCGACAGGATTTATAATTCACCCCTCCACTTT. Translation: CASSFDRIYNSPLHF.